This TCR beta chain was obtained from a study of cytomegalovirus exposure and HLA in healthy donors. Study-level points and caveats: Earlier analysis yielded a pattern in which most TCR beta V segments were productive about 87% or about 30% of the time. Within a later analysis, the majority of CMV-associated TCR beta chains appeared HLA-restricted. The classifier, whose performance was assessed in both the original and validation cohorts, reportedly diagnosed cytomegalovirus status with high specificity and sensitivity.

Each donor was nominally healthy when sampled (though unrecorded immune exposures were likely). To note about this clone: Its matching antigen is unknown.

Primers: 60 Vbeta forward and 13 Jbeta reverse. Sequencing used immunoSEQ multiplex PCR; TCRdb keeps in-frame clones, though not all of them. The repertoire has about 75,000 clones, roughly 88% of them found once; the top ten carry about 20%. Germline CDR1 SEHNR, CDR2 FQNEAQ (reference sequence). The CDR3 totals 13 residues. Trimming removed 4 bases from V and 8 bases from J, with 11 bases in between. The specimen sequenced was PBMCs. This TCR was sampled from a man aged 65 to 79 in good health and CMV-seropositive. The genes are TRBV7-9 and TRBJ2-2, with no clear D. DNA of the CDR3: TGTGCCAGCAGCTGGTTACTATCTGGGGAGCTGTTTTTT. Protein product: CASSWLLSGELFF.